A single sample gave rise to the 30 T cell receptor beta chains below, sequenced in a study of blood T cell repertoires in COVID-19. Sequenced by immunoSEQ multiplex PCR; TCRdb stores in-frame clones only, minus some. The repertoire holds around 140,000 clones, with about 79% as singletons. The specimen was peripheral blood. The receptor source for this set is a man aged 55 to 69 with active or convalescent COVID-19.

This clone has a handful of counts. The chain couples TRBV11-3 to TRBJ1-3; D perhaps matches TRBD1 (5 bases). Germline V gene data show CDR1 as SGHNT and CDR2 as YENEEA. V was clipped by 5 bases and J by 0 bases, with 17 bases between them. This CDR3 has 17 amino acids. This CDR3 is CASSEGVGVHSGNTIYF. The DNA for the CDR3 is TGTGCCAGCAGCGAAGGGGTAGGGGTCCACTCTGGAAACACCATATATTTT.

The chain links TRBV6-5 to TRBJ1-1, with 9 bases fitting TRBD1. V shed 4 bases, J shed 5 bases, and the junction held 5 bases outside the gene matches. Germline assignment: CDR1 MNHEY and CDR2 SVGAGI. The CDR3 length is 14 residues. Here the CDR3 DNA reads TGTGCCAGCAGTTCCCGGGACAGGGAGACTGAAGCTTTCTTT. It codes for CASSSRDRETEAFF.

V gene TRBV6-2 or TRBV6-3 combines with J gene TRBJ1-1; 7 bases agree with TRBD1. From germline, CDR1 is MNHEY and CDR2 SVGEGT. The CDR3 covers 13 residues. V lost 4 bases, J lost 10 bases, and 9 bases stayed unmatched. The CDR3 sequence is CASSLEGAGRAFF. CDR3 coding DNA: TGTGCCAGCAGTTTGGAGGGGGCGGGTCGAGCTTTCTTT.

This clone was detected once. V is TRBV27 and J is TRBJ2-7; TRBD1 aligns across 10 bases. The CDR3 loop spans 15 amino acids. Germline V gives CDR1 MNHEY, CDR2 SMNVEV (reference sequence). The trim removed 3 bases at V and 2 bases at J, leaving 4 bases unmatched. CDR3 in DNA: TGTGCCAGCAGTTTCGGGACAGGGGATACCTACGAGCAGTACTTC. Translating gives CASSFGTGDTYEQYF.

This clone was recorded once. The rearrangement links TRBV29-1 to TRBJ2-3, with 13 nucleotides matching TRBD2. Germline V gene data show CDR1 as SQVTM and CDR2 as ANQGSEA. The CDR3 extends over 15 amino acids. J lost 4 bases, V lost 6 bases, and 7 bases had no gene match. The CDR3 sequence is CSVGGGLAGPDTQYF. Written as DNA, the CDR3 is TGCAGCGTCGGTGGGGGACTAGCGGGGCCAGATACGCAGTATTTT.

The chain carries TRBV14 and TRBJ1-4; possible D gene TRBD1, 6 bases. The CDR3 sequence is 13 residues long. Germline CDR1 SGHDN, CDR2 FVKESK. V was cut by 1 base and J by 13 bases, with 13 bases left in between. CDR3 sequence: CASSQVEGDRLFF. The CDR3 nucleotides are TGTGCCAGCAGCCAAGTTGAGGGGGACCGACTGTTTTTT. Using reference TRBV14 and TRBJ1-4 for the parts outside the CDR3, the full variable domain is EAGVTQFPSHSVIEKGQTVTLRCDPISGHDNLYWYRRVMGKEIKFLLHFVKESKQDESGMPNNRFLAERTGGTYSTLKVQPAELEDSGVYFCASSQVEGDRLFFGSGTQLSVL.

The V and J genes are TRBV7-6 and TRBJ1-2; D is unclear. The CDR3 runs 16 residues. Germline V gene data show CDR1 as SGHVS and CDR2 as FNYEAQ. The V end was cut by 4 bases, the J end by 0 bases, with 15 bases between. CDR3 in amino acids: CASSSQVAGSNYGYTF. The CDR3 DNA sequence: TGTGCCAGCAGCTCGCAGGTTGCGGGTTCTAACTATGGCTACACCTTC.

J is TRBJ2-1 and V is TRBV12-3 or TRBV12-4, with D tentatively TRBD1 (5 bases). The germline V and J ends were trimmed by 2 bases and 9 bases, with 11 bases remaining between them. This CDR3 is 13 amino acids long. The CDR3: CASSLLVQGEQFF. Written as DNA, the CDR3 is TGTGCCAGCAGTTTACTAGTTCAGGGTGAGCAGTTCTTC.

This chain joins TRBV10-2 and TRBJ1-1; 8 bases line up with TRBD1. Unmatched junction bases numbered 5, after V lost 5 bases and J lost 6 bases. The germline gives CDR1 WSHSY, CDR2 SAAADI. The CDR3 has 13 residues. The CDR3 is CASSPGQGPEAFF. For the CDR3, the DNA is TGCGCCAGCAGTCCCGGACAGGGCCCTGAAGCTTTCTTT.

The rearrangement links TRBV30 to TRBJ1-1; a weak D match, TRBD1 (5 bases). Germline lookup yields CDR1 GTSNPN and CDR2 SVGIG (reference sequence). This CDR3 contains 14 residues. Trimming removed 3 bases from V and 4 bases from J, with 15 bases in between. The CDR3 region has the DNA TGTGCCTGGAGGCTGGGGGGAATTGGCACTGAAGCTTTCTTT. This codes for CAWRLGGIGTEAFF.

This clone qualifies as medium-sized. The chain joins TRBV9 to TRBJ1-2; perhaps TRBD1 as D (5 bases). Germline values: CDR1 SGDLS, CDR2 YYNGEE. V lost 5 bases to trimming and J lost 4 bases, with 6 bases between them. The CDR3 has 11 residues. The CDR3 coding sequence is TGTGCCAGCAGGGGGCCCTATGGCTACACCTTC. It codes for CASRGPYGYTF. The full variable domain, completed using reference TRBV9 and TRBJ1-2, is DSGVTQTPKHLITATGQRVTLRCSPRSGDLSVYWYQQSLDQGLQFLIQYYNGEERAKGNILERFSAQQFPDLHSELNLSSLELGDSALYFCASRGPYGYTFGSGTRLTVV.

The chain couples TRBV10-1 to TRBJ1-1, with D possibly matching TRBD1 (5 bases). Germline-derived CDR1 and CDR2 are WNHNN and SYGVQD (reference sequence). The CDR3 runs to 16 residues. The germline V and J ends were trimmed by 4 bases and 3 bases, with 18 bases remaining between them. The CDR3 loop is CASSARLGAGDTEAFF. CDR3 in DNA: TGCGCCAGCAGTGCCCGTCTTGGGGCTGGGGACACTGAAGCTTTCTTT.

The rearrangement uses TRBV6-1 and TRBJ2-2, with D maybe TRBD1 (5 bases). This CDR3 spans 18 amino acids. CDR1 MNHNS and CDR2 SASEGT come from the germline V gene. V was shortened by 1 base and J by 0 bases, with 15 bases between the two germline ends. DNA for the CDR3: TGTGCCAGCAGTGAAGGATCCTACAGGACGACGAACACCGGGGAGCTGTTTTTT. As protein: CASSEGSYRTTNTGELFF.

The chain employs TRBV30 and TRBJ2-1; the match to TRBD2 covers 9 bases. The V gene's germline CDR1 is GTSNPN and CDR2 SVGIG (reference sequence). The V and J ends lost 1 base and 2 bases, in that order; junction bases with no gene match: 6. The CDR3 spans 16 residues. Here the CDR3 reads CAWSGYSGGPYNEQFF. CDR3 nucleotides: TGTGCCTGGAGTGGCTATAGCGGGGGTCCCTACAATGAGCAGTTCTTC.

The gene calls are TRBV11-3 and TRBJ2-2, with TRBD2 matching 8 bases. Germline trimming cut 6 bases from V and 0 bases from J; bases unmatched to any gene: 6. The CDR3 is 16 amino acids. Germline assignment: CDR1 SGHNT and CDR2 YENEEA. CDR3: CASSVSGGANTGELFF. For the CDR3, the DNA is TGTGCCAGCAGTGTCAGCGGGGGTGCGAACACCGGGGAGCTGTTTTTT.

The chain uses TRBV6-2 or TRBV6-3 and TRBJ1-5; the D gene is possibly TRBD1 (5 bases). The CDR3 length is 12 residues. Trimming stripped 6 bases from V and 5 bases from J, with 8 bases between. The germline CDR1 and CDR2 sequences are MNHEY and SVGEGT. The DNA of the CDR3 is TGTGCCAGCAGCAAGGGGCATCAGCCCCAGCATTTT. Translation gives CASSKGHQPQHF.

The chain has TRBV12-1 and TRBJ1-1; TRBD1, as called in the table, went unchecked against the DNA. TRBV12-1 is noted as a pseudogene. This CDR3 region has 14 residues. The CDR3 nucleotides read TGTGCCCTCGCCTACTGGACAGAGAACACTGAAGCTTTCTTT. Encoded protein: CALAYWTENTEAFF.

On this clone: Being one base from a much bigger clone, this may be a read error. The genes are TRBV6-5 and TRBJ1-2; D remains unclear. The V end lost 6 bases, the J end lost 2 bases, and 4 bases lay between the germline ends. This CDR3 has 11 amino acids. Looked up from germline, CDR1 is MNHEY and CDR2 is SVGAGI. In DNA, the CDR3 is TGTGCCAGCAGCGAGAACTATGGCTACACCTTC. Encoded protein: CASSENYGYTF.

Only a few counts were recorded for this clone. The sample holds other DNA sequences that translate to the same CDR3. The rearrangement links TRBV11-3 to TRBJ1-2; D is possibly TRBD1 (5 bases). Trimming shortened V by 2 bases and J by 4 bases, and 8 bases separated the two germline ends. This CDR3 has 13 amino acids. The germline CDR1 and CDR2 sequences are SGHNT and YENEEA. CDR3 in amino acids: CASSLTGGYGYTF. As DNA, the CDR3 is TGTGCCAGCAGCTTAACGGGGGGCTATGGCTACACCTTC.

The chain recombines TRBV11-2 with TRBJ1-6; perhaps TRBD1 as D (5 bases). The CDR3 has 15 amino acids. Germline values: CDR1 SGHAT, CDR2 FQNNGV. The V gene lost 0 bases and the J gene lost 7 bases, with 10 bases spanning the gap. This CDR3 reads CASSLEPGLNSPLHF. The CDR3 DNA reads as TGTGCCAGCAGCTTAGAGCCGGGACTGAATTCACCCCTCCACTTT. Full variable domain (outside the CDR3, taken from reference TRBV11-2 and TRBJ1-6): EAGVAQSPRYKIIEKRQSVAFWCNPISGHATLYWYQQILGQGPKLLIQFQNNGVVDDSQLPKDRFSAERLKGVDSTLKIQPAKLEDSAVYLCASSLEPGLNSPLHFGNGTRLTVT.

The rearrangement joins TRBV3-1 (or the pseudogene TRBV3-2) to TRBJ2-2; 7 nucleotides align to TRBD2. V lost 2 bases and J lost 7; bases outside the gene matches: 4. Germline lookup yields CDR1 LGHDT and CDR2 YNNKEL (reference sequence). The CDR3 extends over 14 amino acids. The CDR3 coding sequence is TGTGCCAGCAGCCAACCCCTAGCGGTCGGGGAGCTGTTTTTT. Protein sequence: CASSQPLAVGELFF.

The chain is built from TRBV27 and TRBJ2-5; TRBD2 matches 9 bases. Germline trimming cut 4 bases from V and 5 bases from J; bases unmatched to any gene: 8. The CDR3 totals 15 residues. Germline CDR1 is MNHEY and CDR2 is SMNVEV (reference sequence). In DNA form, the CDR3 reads TGTGCCAGCAGTTCGGCGGGAGGGCCTTGGGAGACCCAGTACTTC. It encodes CASSSAGGPWETQYF.

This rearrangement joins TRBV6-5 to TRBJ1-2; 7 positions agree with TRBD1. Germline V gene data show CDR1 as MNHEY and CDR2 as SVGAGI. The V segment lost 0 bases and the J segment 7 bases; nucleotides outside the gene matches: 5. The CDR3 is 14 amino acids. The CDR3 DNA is TGTGCCAGCAGTTACTCGAAGGGGGCTCGTGGCTACACCTTC. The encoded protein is CASSYSKGARGYTF.

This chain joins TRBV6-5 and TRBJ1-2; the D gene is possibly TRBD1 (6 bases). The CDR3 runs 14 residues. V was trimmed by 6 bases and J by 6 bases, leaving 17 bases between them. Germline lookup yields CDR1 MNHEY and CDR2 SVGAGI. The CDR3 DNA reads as TGTGCCAGCAGAGAGACAGGCCGGCAGGATGGCTACACCTTC. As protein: CASRETGRQDGYTF.

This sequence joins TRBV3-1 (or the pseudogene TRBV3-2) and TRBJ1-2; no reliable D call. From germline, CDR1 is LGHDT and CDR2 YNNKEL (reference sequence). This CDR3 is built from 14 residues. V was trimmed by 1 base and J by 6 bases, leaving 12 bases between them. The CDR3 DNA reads TGTGCCAGCAGCCAAGTACGGGGTATCGATGGCTACACCTTC. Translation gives CASSQVRGIDGYTF.

CDR3 nucleotides: TGTGCCAGCAGCCACACGGGACAGGAGAACCATCAGGAGGGGGGCTACACCTTC. Translation: CASSHTGQENHQEGGYTF. The rearrangement links TRBV13 to TRBJ1-2; 8 bases align to TRBD1. CDR1 is PRHDT and CDR2 is FYEKMQ in the germline V gene (reference sequence). This CDR3 contains 18 residues. V trimming: 5 bases; J trimming: 8 bases; junction bases outside the gene matches: 22. Based on the CDR3 plus reference TRBV13 and TRBJ1-2, the full variable domain is AAGVIQSPRHLIKEKRETATLKCYPIPRHDTVYWYQQGPGQDPQFLISFYEKMQSDKGSIPDRFSAQQFSDYHSELNMSSLELGDSALYFCASSHTGQENHQEGGYTFGSGTRLTVV.

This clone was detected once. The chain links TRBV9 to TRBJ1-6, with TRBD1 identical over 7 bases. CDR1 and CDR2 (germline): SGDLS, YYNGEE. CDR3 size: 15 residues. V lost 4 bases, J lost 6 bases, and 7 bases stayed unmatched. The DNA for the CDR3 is TGTGCCAGCAGCACAAGGACAGGCCTTAATTCACCCCTCCACTTT. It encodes CASSTRTGLNSPLHF.

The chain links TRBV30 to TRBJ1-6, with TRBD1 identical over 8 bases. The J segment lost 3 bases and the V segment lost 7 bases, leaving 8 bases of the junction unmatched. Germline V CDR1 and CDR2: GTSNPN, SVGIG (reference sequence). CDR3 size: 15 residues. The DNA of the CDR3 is TGTGCCTCGCCAAGACAGGGGAGCTATAATTCACCCCTCCACTTT. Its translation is CASPRQGSYNSPLHF.

In DNA, the CDR3 is TGTGCCAGCAGTGAAGTTTGGGCCGAATATGGCTACACCTTC. This gives the protein CASSEVWAEYGYTF. The V gene is TRBV2, the J gene TRBJ1-2; D ambiguous. CDR3 length: 14 amino acids. The V gene lost 1 base and the J gene lost 5 bases, with 11 bases spanning the gap. From germline, CDR1 is SNHLY and CDR2 FYNNEI. Together with reference TRBV2 and TRBJ1-2, the CDR3 gives the full variable domain: EPEVTQTPSHQVTQMGQEVILRCVPISNHLYFYWYRQILGQKVEFLVSFYNNEISEKSEIFDDQFSVERPDGSNFTLKIRSTKLEDSAMYFCASSEVWAEYGYTFGSGTRLTVV.

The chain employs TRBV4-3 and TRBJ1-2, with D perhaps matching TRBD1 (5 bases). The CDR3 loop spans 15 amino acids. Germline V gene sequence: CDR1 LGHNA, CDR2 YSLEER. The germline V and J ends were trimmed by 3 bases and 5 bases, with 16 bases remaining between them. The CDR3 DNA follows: TGCGCCAGCAGCCAGGGACCCCCGGGGGAATATGGCTACACCTTC. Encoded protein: CASSQGPPGEYGYTF.